Listed here are 29 T cell receptor beta chains from one sample, sequenced in a study of blood T cell repertoires in COVID-19. The method was immunoSEQ multiplex PCR; TCRdb's version includes in-frame clones alone and lacks a portion of them. The profile shows a few hundred thousand clones, around 89% of them singletons. The sequenced material came from PBMCs or T cells enriched from blood (not recorded which). Receptor source: a man aged 35-49 years who had recovered from COVID-19.

The chain combines TRBV30 with TRBJ2-1, with D perhaps matching TRBD2 (6 bases). V was clipped by 4 bases and J by 2 bases, with 24 bases between them. The CDR3 is 18 residues long. Germline V CDR1 and CDR2: GTSNPN, SVGIG (reference sequence). Written as DNA, the CDR3 is TGTGCCTGGATACCCGGGACTTGGGGATTTGGAGCCTACAATGAGCAGTTCTTC. This gives the protein CAWIPGTWGFGAYNEQFF. Variable domain in full (rest from reference TRBV30 and TRBJ2-1): SQTIHQWPATLVQPVGSPLSLECTVEGTSNPNLYWYRQAAGRGLQLLFYSVGIGQISSEVPQNLSASRPQDRQFILSSKKLLLSDSGFYLCAWIPGTWGFGAYNEQFFGPGTRLTVL.

The CDR3 nucleotides read TGTGCCAGCAGTTTCGGACTAGCGGGTCGCCCCGAGCAGTACTTC. The encoded protein is CASSFGLAGRPEQYF. The chain recombines TRBV6-6 with TRBJ2-7; 11 bases agree with TRBD2. CDR1 and CDR2 (germline): MNHNY, SVGAGI (reference sequence). J was trimmed by 6 bases and V by 4 bases; bases with no gene match: 8. This CDR3 contains 15 residues.

The chain couples TRBV7-3 to TRBJ2-1; 7 positions agree with TRBD2. The junction had 9 bases not matched to a gene; V was cut back by 5 bases and J by 2 bases. CDR1 and CDR2 (germline): SGHTA, FQGTGA. The CDR3 runs 16 residues. As DNA, the CDR3 is TGTGCCAGCAGCCGAACCCTAGCGGAAGCCTACAATGAGCAGTTCTTC. This codes for CASSRTLAEAYNEQFF. Drawing the rest from reference TRBV7-3 and TRBJ2-1, the complete variable domain is GAGVSQTPSNKVTEKGKYVELRCDPISGHTALYWYRQSLGQGPEFLIYFQGTGAADDSGLPNDRFFAVRPEGSVSTLKIQRTERGDSAVYLCASSRTLAEAYNEQFFGPGTRLTVL.

The chain employs TRBV11-3 and TRBJ1-1; no firm D call. CDR1 is SGHNT, CDR2 YENEEA, per germline. Deletions cut 1 base from V and 4 bases from J, with 7 bases between. The CDR3 totals 13 residues. The CDR3 is CASSLAGGTEAFF. CDR3 in DNA: TGTGCCAGCAGCTTAGCTGGCGGCACTGAAGCTTTCTTT. The variable domain in full, with the rest retrieved from reference TRBV11-3 and TRBJ1-1, is EAGVVQSPRYKIIEKKQPVAFWCNPISGHNTLYWYLQNLGQGPELLIRYENEEAVDDSQLPKDRFSAERLKGVDSTLKIQPAELGDSAVYLCASSLAGGTEAFFGQGTRLTVV.

The genes are TRBV3-1 (or the pseudogene TRBV3-2) and TRBJ2-6; 9 positions agree with TRBD1. CDR3 length: 18 amino acids. Germline V gene data show CDR1 as LGHDT and CDR2 as YNNKEL (reference sequence). The V segment lost 3 bases and the J segment 5 bases; nucleotides outside the gene matches: 11. CDR3 bases: TGTGCCAGCAGCCACCGGGACAGGGATACTTATCGGGCCAACGTCCTGACTTTC. This sequence encodes CASSHRDRDTYRANVLTF.

This rearrangement joins TRBV29-1 to TRBJ2-1; D call uncertain. Trimming shortened V by 4 bases and J by 0 bases, and 10 bases separated the two germline ends. Germline values: CDR1 SQVTM, CDR2 ANQGSEA. The CDR3 sequence is 14 residues long. In DNA form, the CDR3 reads TGCAGCGTTGTAATAATCCCCTCCTACAATGAGCAGTTCTTC. Residues: CSVVIIPSYNEQFF.

This clone was seen a single time. J is TRBJ1-5 and V is TRBV6-5, with 7 bases fitting TRBD1. Germline assignment: CDR1 MNHEY and CDR2 SVGAGI. J lost 1 base, V lost 5 bases, and 5 bases had no gene match. CDR3 length equals 15 residues. The CDR3 DNA reads as TGTGCCAGCAGTCCTTCAGGGGGGAGCAATCAGCCCCAGCATTTT. Protein sequence: CASSPSGGSNQPQHF.

This clone was detected only a few times. The rearrangement joins TRBV18 to TRBJ1-2; no clear D. Germline-derived CDR1 and CDR2 are KGHSH and LQKENI. Trimming stripped 4 bases from V and 6 bases from J, with 12 bases between. This CDR3 comprises 13 residues. The CDR3 DNA follows: TGTGCCAGCTCACGGCGAGGATTCGATGGCTACACCTTC. Translation gives CASSRRGFDGYTF.

This chain connects TRBV6-5 to TRBJ2-3; tentative D call: TRBD1 (6 bases). Germline V gene sequence: CDR1 MNHEY, CDR2 SVGAGI. The CDR3 length is 13 residues. In DNA, the CDR3 is TGTGCATGTACAGGGAGCGGTTTGAGTACGCAGTATTTT. It translates to CACTGSGLSTQYF.

The chain uses TRBV3-1 (or the pseudogene TRBV3-2) and TRBJ1-1; a possible D gene is TRBD1 (6 bases). The CDR3 runs 15 residues. V lost 4 bases to trimming and J lost 5 bases, with 17 bases between them. CDR1 is LGHDT, CDR2 YNNKEL, per germline (reference sequence). The CDR3 DNA reads as TGTGCCAGCAGCCGAAACCAGGGGCTCGGAACTGAAGCTTTCTTT. This sequence encodes CASSRNQGLGTEAFF.

The chain has TRBV19 and TRBJ1-5; D is undetermined. The length of the CDR3 is 15 residues. V was trimmed by 7 bases and J by 0 bases, leaving 13 bases between them. Per germline, CDR1 LNHDA and CDR2 SQIVND (reference sequence). CDR3 sequence: CASTDSPYSNQPQHF. The CDR3 DNA reads as TGTGCCAGTACTGACTCACCTTATAGCAATCAGCCCCAGCATTTT.

The chain combines TRBV28 with TRBJ1-4; D perhaps matches TRBD1 (6 bases). CDR3 size: 14 residues. The germline gives CDR1 MDHEN, CDR2 SYDVKM. Trimming took off 3 bases at V and 4 bases at J, with 9 bases between the two ends. CDR3 residues: CASSFMDSNEKLFF. The CDR3, as DNA: TGTGCCAGCAGTTTTATGGACAGTAATGAAAAACTGTTTTTT.

The chain joins TRBV3-1 (or the pseudogene TRBV3-2) to TRBJ2-1; D uncertain. V was clipped by 1 base and J by 7 bases, with 20 bases between them. The CDR3 covers 17 residues. The germline V gene has CDR1 LGHDT and CDR2 YNNKEL (reference sequence). CDR3 sequence reads: CASSQAPRKVRQNEQFF. CDR3 coding DNA: TGTGCCAGCAGCCAAGCGCCCCGTAAGGTCCGACAAAATGAGCAGTTCTTC.

In nucleotides, the CDR3 is TGTGCCAGCAGCTTCCCAGACAGGGGTTCAGGGGGTACAGATACGCAGTATTTT. Protein sequence: CASSFPDRGSGGTDTQYF. The V gene is TRBV9, the J gene TRBJ2-3; TRBD1 matches 8 bases. Trimming at V came to 4 bases and at J to 3 bases, leaving 16 bases not matched to a gene. Germline lookup yields CDR1 SGDLS and CDR2 YYNGEE. The CDR3 is 18 amino acids.

This clone is classed as medium-sized. This sequence joins TRBV15 and TRBJ1-1, with TRBD1 matching over 7 bases. The V segment lost 3 bases and the J segment 1 base; nucleotides outside the gene matches: 5. CDR3 size: 15 residues. Germline V gene lookup returns CDR1 LNHNV and CDR2 YYDKDF (reference sequence). The chain's CDR3 is CATSRDRTPNTEAFF. Written as DNA, the CDR3 is TGTGCCACCAGCAGGGACAGGACGCCGAACACTGAAGCTTTCTTT.

The chain couples TRBV11-2 to TRBJ1-3, with 8 positions matching TRBD1. The ends lost 6 bases at V and 4 bases at J; junction bases unmatched: 11. Germline values: CDR1 SGHAT, CDR2 FQNNGV. The CDR3 spans 16 residues. For the CDR3, the DNA is TGTGCCAGCAGGGCGATGACAGGGGCTCTCGGAAACACCATATATTTT. The encoded protein is CASRAMTGALGNTIYF.

This sequence joins TRBV7-2 and TRBJ1-1; no definite D call. From germline, CDR1 is SGHTA and CDR2 FQGNSA. This CDR3 comprises 13 residues. The V and J ends lost 7 bases and 0 bases respectively, with 9 bases between them. The CDR3 spells CASNKGVNTEAFF. CDR3 bases: TGTGCCAGCAACAAAGGAGTGAACACTGAAGCTTTCTTT.

The chain has TRBV29-1 and TRBJ2-1; possible D gene TRBD2, 6 bases. V gave up 2 bases and J gave up 7 bases, with 12 bases separating them. This CDR3 is built from 13 residues. Germline CDR1 reads SQVTM; CDR2 reads ANQGSEA. This CDR3 reads CSVEKPEGNEQFF. CDR3 DNA sequence: TGCAGCGTTGAAAAGCCGGAGGGGAATGAGCAGTTCTTC.

This chain joins TRBV4-3 and TRBJ2-1; 7 positions match TRBD1. The CDR3 spans 17 residues. Unmatched junction bases numbered 8, after V lost 0 bases and J lost 3 bases. Germline V gene lookup returns CDR1 LGHNA and CDR2 YSLEER. CDR3 sequence reads: CASSQDEGAGNYNEQFF. The CDR3 nucleotides are TGCGCCAGCAGCCAAGATGAGGGGGCAGGAAACTACAATGAGCAGTTCTTC.

The genes are TRBV7-9 and TRBJ2-1; perhaps TRBD2 as D (5 bases). V was trimmed by 5 bases and J by 6 bases, leaving 14 bases between them. The CDR3 is made up of 14 amino acids. Germline loops: CDR1 SEHNR, CDR2 FQNEAQ (reference sequence). CDR3: CASSPPGSINEQFF. CDR3 DNA sequence: TGTGCCAGCAGCCCGCCGGGGTCCATCAATGAGCAGTTCTTC.

This chain uses TRBV2 with TRBJ1-2; no clear D gene. V gave up 4 bases and J gave up 1 base, with 7 bases separating them. CDR3 length: 13 amino acids. Per germline, CDR1 SNHLY and CDR2 FYNNEI. The CDR3 DNA is TGTGCCAGCAGTGGAGGTATTAACTATGGCTACACCTTC. The encoded protein is CASSGGINYGYTF.

The V and J genes are TRBV12-3 or TRBV12-4 and TRBJ2-7, with a weak D call TRBD1 (6 bases). Trimming removed 3 bases at V and 2 bases at J, with 8 bases between. The CDR3 loop spans 13 amino acids. In DNA, the CDR3 is TGTGCCAGCAGTTTCGGGGACACCTACGAGCAGTACTTC. Its translation is CASSFGDTYEQYF.

The genes are TRBV11-3 and TRBJ2-6; a possible D gene is TRBD1 (6 bases). V was shortened by 5 bases and J by 3 bases, with 8 bases between the two germline ends. This CDR3 comprises 14 residues. Germline V lookup: CDR1 SGHNT, CDR2 YENEEA. As DNA, the CDR3 is TGTGCCAGCAGCGGGGGCGGTGGGGCCAACGTCCTGACTTTC. It yields the protein CASSGGGGANVLTF.

The gene calls are TRBV9 and TRBJ2-3, with 8 bases matching TRBD2. The trim removed 3 bases at V and 2 bases at J, leaving 5 bases unmatched. The CDR3 runs 15 residues. Germline lookup yields CDR1 SGDLS and CDR2 YYNGEE. The chain's CDR3 is CASSAPGLVTDTQYF. DNA for the CDR3: TGTGCCAGCAGCGCCCCGGGACTAGTCACAGATACGCAGTATTTT.

The chain employs TRBV7-8 and TRBJ2-5, with TRBD2 identical over 8 bases. V was clipped by 4 bases and J by 0 bases; unmatched bases: 7. Per germline, CDR1 SGHVS and CDR2 FQNEAQ. The CDR3 extends over 16 amino acids. The CDR3 DNA reads TGTGCCAGCAGCTACCGGGGCGGGGGGTACCAAGAGACCCAGTACTTC. As protein: CASSYRGGGYQETQYF.

This chain links TRBV5-1 with TRBJ1-6, with 9 bases lining up with TRBD1. This CDR3 comprises 16 residues. CDR1 and CDR2 (germline): SGHRS, YFSETQ. Losses at the gene ends were 0 bases for V and 7 bases for J; bases not matched to a gene: 5. The CDR3: CASSLGDRVGNSPLHF. CDR3 nucleotides: TGCGCCAGCAGCTTGGGGGACAGGGTGGGGAATTCACCCCTCCACTTT.

The chain carries TRBV19 and TRBJ2-1; D is uncertain. The CDR3 is made up of 14 amino acids. Germline loops: CDR1 LNHDA, CDR2 SQIVND (reference sequence). V was pared by 1 base and J by 6 bases, with 10 bases between. The CDR3 here is CASSIVRDGNEQFF. The CDR3 DNA reads TGTGCCAGTAGTATAGTAAGAGATGGCAATGAGCAGTTCTTC.

This chain joins TRBV7-2 and TRBJ2-7; 8 nucleotides agree with TRBD1. This CDR3 spans 15 amino acids. J was trimmed by 4 bases and V by 10 bases; bases with no gene match: 15. Germline-derived CDR1 and CDR2 are SGHTA and FQGNSA. CDR3 sequence: CATSRGPGTLYEQYF. The CDR3 region has the DNA TGTGCCACCTCCAGGGGGCCCGGGACATTATACGAGCAGTACTTC.

The chain employs TRBV7-9 and TRBJ2-3, with TRBD1 identical over 9 bases. The germline gives CDR1 SEHNR, CDR2 FQNEAQ (reference sequence). Unmatched junction bases numbered 6, after V lost 3 bases and J lost 5 bases. CDR3 length equals 15 residues. The CDR3 DNA reads as TGTGCCAGCAGCTTGTTGGAGACAGGGGGAGATACGCAGTATTTT. This codes for CASSLLETGGDTQYF.